What follows are 6 T cell receptor beta chains derived from one specimen sequenced in a study of blood T cell repertoires in COVID-19. Repertoires were generated with immunoSEQ multiplex PCR, while TCRdb's copy carries only in-frame clones and drops some. The repertoire consists of approximately 150,000 clones, with approximately 84% occurring once and the leading ten covering around 1.1%. Sample: peripheral blood. Receptors were obtained from a man in his forties or fifties with acute or convalescent COVID-19.

This clone was detected a few times. V gene TRBV7-8 combines with J gene TRBJ1-5; a possible D gene is TRBD1 (6 bases). The CDR3 covers 13 residues. With 1 base removed from V and 9 bases from J, the gap between germline ends came to 10 bases. The V gene's germline CDR1 is SGHVS and CDR2 FQNEAQ. The CDR3 DNA sequence: TGTGCCAGCAGCTTAGACAGGGAAAGGCCCCAGCATTTT. As protein: CASSLDRERPQHF.

The chain uses TRBV5-1 and TRBJ1-1; the match to TRBD1 covers 9 bases. From germline, CDR1 is SGHRS and CDR2 YFSETQ. The J segment lost 4 bases and the V segment lost 7 bases, leaving 11 bases of the junction unmatched. This CDR3 comprises 15 residues. DNA of the CDR3: TGCGCCAGCCAGAGAACGACAGGGGGTGGCACTGAAGCTTTCTTT. This gives the protein CASQRTTGGGTEAFF.

This sequence joins TRBV6-2 or TRBV6-3 and TRBJ1-3; weak D call: TRBD1 (5 bases). Germline lookup yields CDR1 MNHEY and CDR2 SVGEGT. This CDR3 comprises 16 residues. V gave up 4 bases and J gave up 0 bases, with 13 bases separating them. The CDR3 loop is CASSFRTQSSGNTIYF. The CDR3 nucleotides read TGTGCCAGCAGTTTTCGGACACAGAGCTCTGGAAACACCATATATTTT.

This sequence joins TRBV19 and TRBJ1-5; maybe TRBD1 (5 bases). The V and J ends lost 5 bases and 7 bases respectively, with 12 bases between them. This CDR3 has 13 amino acids. CDR1 LNHDA and CDR2 SQIVND come from the germline V gene (reference sequence). CDR3 DNA: TGTGCCAGTAGTCCCCAGCCAGGGCAGCCCCAGCATTTT. Amino acids: CASSPQPGQPQHF.

The V and J genes are TRBV6-6 and TRBJ2-2; D possibly corresponds to TRBD1 (8 bases). Germline CDR1 reads MNHNY; CDR2 reads SVGAGI (reference sequence). Trimming removed 5 bases from V and 4 bases from J, with 20 bases in between. The CDR3 extends over 17 amino acids. The CDR3 DNA reads as TGTGCCAGCAGTCCCTACAGGGGGGGGACTATCACCGGGGAGCTGTTTTTT. This encodes CASSPYRGGTITGELFF.

The chain is built from TRBV7-6 and TRBJ1-1; D uncertain. CDR3 length equals 13 residues. The germline CDR1 and CDR2 sequences are SGHVS and FNYEAQ. V lost 4 bases to trimming and J lost 0 bases, with 6 bases between them. The CDR3: CASSSGLNTEAFF. For the CDR3, the DNA is TGTGCCAGCAGCTCGGGGTTGAACACTGAAGCTTTCTTT.